This TCR beta chain emerged from a study of T cells expressing NK-cell markers. Study at large: According to the study, TCR beta repertoires originated from sorted CD3+CD56+NKG2C+, CD3+CD56+NKG2C- and CD3+CD56-NKG2C+ T cells.

Germline lookup yields CDR1 MDHEN and CDR2 SYDVKM. The CDR3 loop spans 15 amino acids. TCR beta cDNA was made by 5'RACE template switching with UMIs. After re-calling the 5' RACE reads, TCRdb lists one entry per CDR3 protein, DNA absent. The table gives 500,000 or so distinct CDR3 sequences; the top ten clones make up roughly 3.6% of it. Details on this clonotype: Its antigen remains unidentified.

Regarding the study as a whole: Among CD8+ T cells from about six donors, dominant NKG2C+ clonotypes accounted for roughly 1.0-7.0%. Where several donors were concerned, these clonotypes also led the CD3+CD56-NKG2C+ fraction.

The chain joins TRBV28 to TRBJ2-1; TCRdb's D gene call, TRBD2, goes unchecked for lack of DNA. The sample taken for sequencing was blood T cells: a sorted CD56 or NKG2C T cell subset, CD4+ or CD8+ T cells, or bulk PBMC T cells (not recorded which). The TCR originated in a man aged 18-30 years in good health. The CDR3 reads CASSFGSGEHNEQFF. Combining the CDR3 with reference TRBV28 and TRBJ2-1 gives the whole variable domain DVKVTQSSRYLVKRTGEKVFLECVQDMDHENMFWYRQDPGLGLRLIYFSYDVKMKEKGDIPEGYSVSREKKERFSLILESASTNQTSMYLCASSFGSGEHNEQFFGPGTRLTVL.